This T cell receptor (beta chain) was sequenced during a study of cytomegalovirus exposure and HLA in healthy donors. Produced via immunoSEQ multiplex PCR; TCRdb's table is partial and in-frame only. The sample holds 100,000 to 150,000 clones, around 86% seen once. The donors were part of the validation cohort, which consisted of under 150 subjects and was separate from the first cohort of around 620 subjects. Study-level results: In the roughly 120 validation repertoires, a later analysis found that first-cohort TCR clusters tended to co-occur.

As for this clone: Its target is unknown.

The receptor was derived from a woman aged 18 to 35 in good health and CMV-seronegative. The sample taken for sequencing was PBMCs.

CDR3: CASSSRDISEAFF. Written as DNA, the CDR3 is TGTGCCAGCAGCTCCCGGGACATTTCTGAAGCTTTCTTT. The rearrangement links TRBV7-9 to TRBJ1-1; D might be TRBD1 (6 bases). The CDR3 is 13 amino acids. Germline V CDR1 and CDR2: SEHNR, FQNEAQ (reference sequence). V lost 4 bases and J lost 6, with 12 bases in between.